The 11 T cell receptor beta chains given below trace back to one sample, sequenced in a study of glioma-infiltrating T cells. The iRepertoire nested amplicon-rescue multiplex PCR amplified TCR alpha and beta CDR3s from RNA. A single record per CDR3 protein comes from TCRdb applying MiXCR to the multiplex PCR reads. The repertoire consists of around 130,000 distinct CDR3 sequences, with more than 20% occurring once and the leading ten covering approximately 26%. The material sequenced was glioma tissue, nonneoplastic brain tissue, or PBMCs (not recorded which). The source is a human donor with low-grade glioma or glioblastoma, undergoing nonglioma brain surgery, or in good health (not recorded which).

As concerns this clonotype: One junction end does not reproduce the germline sequence, and a read error may be involved. The chain links TRBV14 to TRBJ1-6, with D possibly TRBD1 on 5 matching bases. Per the germline V gene, CDR1 is SGHDN and CDR2 is FVKESK. The CDR3 length is 14 residues. Written as DNA, the CDR3 is TGTGCCAGCAGCCAAGATCTCCGGGACGGGGGGATTGCCTTT. It codes for CASSQDLRDGGIAF. Looking up the rest from reference TRBV14 and TRBJ1-6 gives the full variable domain: EAGVTQFPSHSVIEKGQTVTLRCDPISGHDNLYWYRRVMGKEIKFLLHFVKESKQDESGMPNNRFLAERTGGTYSTLKVQPAELEDSGVYFCASSQDLRDGGIAFGNGTRLTVT.

J is TRBJ2-3 and V is TRBV3-1, with no clear D. The V and J ends lost 6 bases and 0 bases respectively, with 13 bases between them. This CDR3 spans 15 amino acids. Germline V gene sequence: CDR1 LGHDT, CDR2 YNNKEL (reference sequence). The chain's CDR3 is CASSLGPVSTDTQYF. The CDR3 nucleotides are TGTGCCAGCAGTCTAGGACCAGTTAGCACAGATACGCAGTATTTT.

This clonotype has a handful of counts. As DNA, the CDR3 is TGCGCCAGCAGCGCCCCGGGACAGAGGGGAACACTCAATCAGCCCCAGCATTTT. Its translation is CASSAPGQRGTLNQPQHF. The chain employs TRBV4-1 and TRBJ1-5; 7 nucleotides agree with TRBD1. Germline CDR1 is MGHRA and CDR2 is YSYEKL. The trim removed 5 bases at V and 3 bases at J, leaving 16 bases unmatched. The CDR3 sequence is 18 residues long.

CDR3 sequence: CASSTRSNQPQHF. The CDR3 nucleotides are TGTGCCAGCAGTACCCGGAGCAATCAGCCCCAGCATTTT. This chain links TRBV12-3 or TRBV12-4 with TRBJ1-5, with D unclear. The CDR3 contains 13 residues. V dropped 5 bases and J dropped 1 base, with 6 bases sitting between them.

On this clonotype: The junction shows a germline mismatch at one end, possibly a read error. This chain uses TRBV20-1 with TRBJ2-5, with D tentatively TRBD2 (5 bases). Germline V gives CDR1 DFQATT, CDR2 SNEGSKA (reference sequence). The CDR3 is made up of 15 amino acids. CDR3 sequence reads: CSARLPTGVGETKYF. CDR3 DNA sequence: TGCAGTGCTAGACTCCCCACCGGGGTCGGGGAGACCAAGTACTTC.

The genes are TRBV27 and TRBJ1-4; maybe TRBD1 (5 bases). The ends were cut back, 3 bases at V and 3 bases at J, with 11 bases in the middle. In germline, CDR1 is MNHEY, CDR2 SMNVEV (reference sequence). This CDR3 has 15 amino acids. Here the CDR3 DNA reads TGTGCCAGCAGTTTCCAAGGGACTCCTAATGAAAAACTGTTTTTT. Protein sequence: CASSFQGTPNEKLFF.

The J gene is TRBJ2-4, the V gene TRBV5-1; unclear D gene. V was shortened by 7 bases and J by 0 bases, with 8 bases between the two germline ends. Germline V gene lookup returns CDR1 SGHRS and CDR2 YFSETQ. The CDR3 extends over 13 amino acids. This CDR3 is CASASGAKNIQYF. The CDR3 DNA reads TGCGCCAGCGCCTCAGGAGCCAAAAACATTCAGTACTTC.

The gene calls are TRBV5-1 and TRBJ1-1; 7 nucleotides agree with TRBD1. Losses at the gene ends were 0 bases for V and 3 bases for J; bases not matched to a gene: 11. Germline V lookup: CDR1 SGHRS, CDR2 YFSETQ. The CDR3 spans 17 residues. The CDR3 is CASSLAGANQGDTEAFF. The CDR3 DNA sequence: TGCGCCAGCAGCTTGGCCGGGGCCAACCAGGGGGACACTGAAGCTTTCTTT.

This clonotype was seen a handful of times. A clone one base away is much larger, so this may be a read error. This chain joins TRBV20-1 and TRBJ2-3, with 9 bases lining up with TRBD1. CDR3 length: 18 residues. Germline lookup yields CDR1 DFQATT and CDR2 SNEGSKA (reference sequence). Germline trimming cut 0 bases from V and 7 bases from J; bases unmatched to any gene: 17. For the CDR3, the DNA is TGCAGTGCTAGAGATTCCATGGTTCACAGGGGGCGGTCATATACGCAGTATTTT. Protein product: CSARDSMVHRGRSYTQYF.

There are many counts of this clonotype. The CDR3 sequence: CASRPRDFPNHEQFF. The DNA for the CDR3 is TGTGCCAGCCGGCCCCGGGACTTCCCGAACCATGAGCAGTTCTTC. V gene TRBV11-1 combines with J gene TRBJ2-1; the D gene is possibly TRBD2 (6 bases). The CDR3 is 15 residues long. Germline V lookup: CDR1 SGHAT, CDR2 FQDESV (reference sequence). V dropped 8 bases and J dropped 8 bases, with 22 bases sitting between them. The full variable domain, its missing parts supplied by reference TRBV11-1 and TRBJ2-1, is EAEVAQSPRYKITEKSQAVAFWCDPISGHATLYWYRQILGQGPELLVQFQDESVVDDSQLPKDRFSAERLKGVDSTLKIQPAELGDSAMYLCASRPRDFPNHEQFFGPGTRLTVL.

The sample holds a few counts of this clonotype. The genes are TRBV6-1 and TRBJ2-7; D is perhaps TRBD2 (6 bases). Germline V CDR1 and CDR2: MNHNS, SASEGT. This CDR3 is 14 amino acids long. CDR3 protein: CAISEPSEGYEQYV. The CDR3 coding sequence is TGTGCCATCAGTGAGCCCTCGGAGGGTTACGAGCAGTACGTC.